This T cell receptor beta chain was obtained from a study of shared clonotypes between healthy human individuals. Across the study: Those who served as donors were two women and three men between the ages of 18 and 49.

This clone was picked up one time. The identical CDR3 is also encoded by other nucleotide sequences in the sample. Clones were read by immunoSEQ multiplex PCR, and TCRdb kept only the in-frame ones, dropping some. The repertoire holds some 2,500,000 clones, with 80% to 95% as singletons. The V end lost 3 bases, the J end lost 6 bases, and 7 bases lay between the germline ends. The CDR3 has 12 amino acids. Germline V gene lookup returns CDR1 KGHSH and CDR2 LQKENI. The donors were adults (healthy and HIV-negative) with no recent acute infections or vaccinations. Those who donated, Caucasian adults without exception, all lived in Nashville, Tennessee.

This chain joins TRBV18 and TRBJ2-3; D assignment may be TRBD1 or TRBD2 (5 bases each). Sample: naive CD4+ T cells from PBMCs. Described subset: CD45RA+ positively selected. The sequence was obtained from a man aged 18 to 35 in good health. Some clones in this sample may be carry-over from other donors' samples. CDR3 DNA: TGTGCCAGCTCACCCGGGACCGATACGCAGTATTTT. This encodes CASSPGTDTQYF.